Here is one T cell receptor (beta chain) with its context. The antigen is not known. Cyclophosphamide on days +3 and +4 followed busulfan-fludarabine conditioning and a marrow graft. Germline V gene sequence: CDR1 SGHTA, CDR2 FQGTGA. V was pared by 3 bases and J by 5 bases, with 4 bases of the junction left unmatched. This CDR3 has 14 residues. This specimen comes from a study of T cells after posttransplantation cyclophosphamide. Study conclusions and caveats: Tissue-infiltrating T cells from skin or gut overlapped little with blood T cells. Donor CD8+ memory clones often dominated recipient blood repertoires at later times. After PTCy, TRB diversity resembled that of CNI/methotrexate controls.

Method: immunoSEQ multiplex PCR; TCRdb's copy keeps in-frame clones and lacks some. The table includes 20,000 to 25,000 clones, roughly 90% detected once. This receptor was identified in a female patient aged 25-40 years who received an allogeneic stem cell transplant from an unrelated donor, was CMV-positive, and had no GVHD. The graft donor may have given rise to some T cells. Sequencing was performed on PBMCs, taken after allogeneic stem cell transplant with posttransplant cyclophosphamide. This chain uses TRBV7-3 with TRBJ2-1, with 7 nucleotides matching TRBD2. The CDR3 here is CASSFLGRDNEQFF. CDR3 coding DNA: TGTGCCAGCAGCTTTTTAGGGAGGGACAATGAGCAGTTCTTC. The variable domain in full, with the rest retrieved from reference TRBV7-3 and TRBJ2-1, is GAGVSQTPSNKVTEKGKYVELRCDPISGHTALYWYRQSLGQGPEFLIYFQGTGAADDSGLPNDRFFAVRPEGSVSTLKIQRTERGDSAVYLCASSFLGRDNEQFFGPGTRLTVL.